The source of this T cell receptor (beta chain) is a study of T cell responses to AZD1222 COVID-19 vaccine. Method: immunoSEQ multiplex PCR; TCRdb's copy keeps in-frame clones and lacks some. The repertoire includes more than 100,000 clones, 75% to 90% of them detected once, and under 3.5% sits in the top ten. Trimming took off 1 base at V and 2 bases at J, with 17 bases between the two ends. Germline V CDR1 and CDR2: GTSNPN, SVGIG (reference sequence). This CDR3 is 17 amino acids long. The TCR was taken from an adult in good health. Sequenced here: peripheral blood, sampled on day 0 of AZD1222 vaccination. This rearrangement joins TRBV30 to TRBJ1-4; D not resolved. The CDR3 reads CAWSGGLRGRTNEKLFF. The CDR3 region has the DNA TGTGCCTGGAGTGGGGGATTAAGAGGGCGCACTAATGAAAAACTGTTTTTT.